These T cell receptor beta chains were read from a single sample in a study of graft-versus-host responses after intestinal transplantation. Sequencing used immunoSEQ multiplex PCR; TCRdb keeps in-frame clones, though not all of them. The top ten clones hold around 5.5% of a sample with thousands of clones, 68% of them seen once. Source: ileum tissue, taken roughly 55 days after transplant. The receptors shown here come from a human patient who received an intestinal transplant, so some T cells may come from the graft donor. The CDR3 runs from the conserved cysteine through the conserved F or W. The D gene is left open where the match is weak. Rows may omit the clone size; those that give it use once, few, many or a size class.

D gene	CDR3 length	J gene	V gene	clone size	CDR3 DNA	CDR3 protein
.	15	TRBJ2-2	TRBV6-1	few	TGTGCCAGCGGAGGTTTAGGGGACTACACCGGGGAGCTGTTTTTT	CASGGLGDYTGELFF
.	16	TRBJ1-1	TRBV13	.	TGTGCCAGCAGCGACGCGGGGAACTCCGTGAACACTGAAGCTTTCTTT	CASSDAGNSVNTEAFF
TRBD1	17	TRBJ2-5	TRBV2	.	TGTGCCAGCAGCCCTTTGACAGGGGCACGAACCCAAGAGACCCAGTACTTC	CASSPLTGARTQETQYF
TRBD1	14	TRBJ1-5	TRBV2	large	TGTGCCAGCAGGGCCTCGGGACAGCGTCAGCCCCAGCATTTT	CASRASGQRQPQHF
.	13	TRBJ1-6	TRBV5-8	.	TGTGCCAGCAGCTTTGACGTCAGGGCTCCCCTCCACTTT	CASSFDVRAPLHF
TRBD1	15	TRBJ2-5	TRBV4-1	.	TGCGCCAGCAGCCACGCTTGGACAGGGGTAGAGACCCAGTACTTC	CASSHAWTGVETQYF
.	17	TRBJ1-6	TRBV5-5	.	TGTGCCAGCAGCTTGGAGGCCTCCAGGGGCCGAGATTCACCCCTCCACTTT	CASSLEASRGRDSPLHF
TRBD1	14	TRBJ2-1	TRBV19	few	TGTGCCAGTAGTATAGGAACAGGGGTTAATGAGCAGTTCTTC	CASSIGTGVNEQFF
.	15	TRBJ2-2	TRBV5-4	few	TGTGCCAGCAGCTTATTTGTCGGCCGGAGCGGGGAGCTGTTTTTT	CASSLFVGRSGELFF
.	17	TRBJ1-5	TRBV6-4	.	TGTGCCGGCAGTGACTTAAAATCCGAGGATAGCAATCAGCCCCAGCATTTT	CAGSDLKSEDSNQPQHF
TRBD2	17	TRBJ2-5	TRBV9	.	TGTGCCAGCAGCGTAGATGGGACTAGCGGGGTCAAAGAGACCCAGTACTTC	CASSVDGTSGVKETQYF
.	18	TRBJ1-6	TRBV7-9	.	TGTGCCAGCAGCTTTCCAACGGGGGGCGTAAACTATAATTCACCCCTCCACTTT	CASSFPTGGVNYNSPLHF
.	13	TRBJ2-1	TRBV4-3	.	TGCGCCAGCAGCCTTTCAGGAGGGAGTGAGCAGTTCTTC	CASSLSGGSEQFF
.	14	TRBJ1-1	TRBV6-1	few	TGTGCCAGCAGCCCCTTCCAGGCCGGCTTTGAAGCTTTCTTT	CASSPFQAGFEAFF
.	15	TRBJ2-2	TRBV18	few	TGTGCCAGCTCTCCGCGGGACAGGAACACCGGGGAGCTGTTTTTT	CASSPRDRNTGELFF
TRBD2	15	TRBJ2-2	TRBV6-6	.	TGTGCCAGCATTAATAGCGGGGGGCTCACCGGGGAGCTGTTTTTT	CASINSGGLTGELFF
TRBD2	15	TRBJ2-1	TRBV11-1	.	TGTGCCAGCAGCTTAGCACGACTAGCGGGGGGTGAGCAGTTCTTC	CASSLARLAGGEQFF
.	16	TRBJ1-3	TRBV7-2	.	TGTGCCAGCAGCCCCGTCATCAGTTTTTCTGGAAACACCATATATTTT	CASSPVISFSGNTIYF
TRBD2	15	TRBJ2-3	TRBV29-1	.	TGCAGCGTTGAAATAGCGGGGGTCACATTAGATACGCAGTATTTT	CSVEIAGVTLDTQYF
TRBD2	14	TRBJ2-2	TRBV30	.	TGTGCCTGGACGCGGGGGGGCTGGACCGGGGAGCTGTTTTTT	CAWTRGGWTGELFF
.	15	TRBJ2-5	TRBV5-1	few	TGCGCCAGCAGTTTGACGGGGGAGTACCAAGAGACCCAGTACTTC	CASSLTGEYQETQYF
TRBD2	15	TRBJ2-1	TRBV2	.	TGTGCCAGCAGGCGGACTAGCGGTACCTACAATGAGCAGTTCTTC	CASRRTSGTYNEQFF
TRBD2	15	TRBJ2-7	TRBV27	.	TGTGCCAGCCTCCCTCGCGGGCGGGGGGCCTACGAGCAGTACTTC	CASLPRGRGAYEQYF
TRBD2	15	TRBJ2-3	TRBV15	.	TGTGCCACCAGCAGAGAGCGGGGGGGCACAGATACGCAGTATTTT	CATSRERGGTDTQYF
TRBD1	17	TRBJ2-5	TRBV4-3	.	TGCGCCAGCAGCCAAACAGGGACAGGCTACCCCCAAGAGACCCAGTACTTC	CASSQTGTGYPQETQYF
TRBD1	14	TRBJ2-1	TRBV9	few	TGTGCCAGCAGCCAAACCGGGACAGGGGGTCTTCCGTTCTTC	CASSQTGTGGLPFF
TRBD1	16	TRBJ2-2	TRBV7-9	.	TGTGCCAGCAGCCACCGGGACAGGGTATGGCCCGGGGAGCTGTTTTTT	CASSHRDRVWPGELFF
.	14	TRBJ2-3	TRBV9	.	TGTGCCAGCAGCCCGAGAATTGGTACAGATACGCAGTATTTT	CASSPRIGTDTQYF
.	15	TRBJ2-2	TRBV19	few	TGTGCCAGTAGTATCGGGGGTGTCCCAACCGGGGAGCTGTTTTTT	CASSIGGVPTGELFF
.	16	TRBJ2-1	TRBV5-8	.	TGTGCCAGCAGCGATCGCAGGTTGGTGAGTTACAATGAGCAGTTCTTC	CASSDRRLVSYNEQFF
TRBD1	16	TRBJ2-1	TRBV5-1	once	TGCGCCAGCAGCCAAAGACCGGGACAGGGTTACAATGAGCAGTTCTTC	CASSQRPGQGYNEQFF
.	18	TRBJ2-2	TRBV19	.	TGTGCCAGTAGTATACAGTACTTGGTGGCAGGGGACACCGGGGAGCTGTTTTTT	CASSIQYLVAGDTGELFF
.	15	TRBJ2-3	TRBV14	few	TGTGCCAGCAGCCAAGATTTCAGGGGTAGAGATACGCAGTATTTT	CASSQDFRGRDTQYF
.	11	TRBJ1-5	TRBV29-1	.	TGCAGCGTTGTGTACAGTCAGCCCCAGCATTTT	CSVVYSQPQHF
.	16	TRBJ2-2	TRBV23-1	.	TGCGCCAGCAGTCAAGGGACAACAGCGAACACCGGGGAGCTGTTTTTT	CASSQGTTANTGELFF
TRBD2	14	TRBJ2-3	TRBV5-4	.	TGTGCCAGCGCTAGCGGGGCGATCACAGATACGCAGTATTTT	CASASGAITDTQYF
.	15	TRBJ1-3	TRBV16	few	TGTGCCAGCAGCCAATTAGCCTCGACTGGAAACACCATATATTTT	CASSQLASTGNTIYF
TRBD1	17	TRBJ2-6	TRBV2	.	TGTGCCAGCAGTGCGGGACAGGGGGGTTCTGGGGCCAACGTCCTGACTTTC	CASSAGQGGSGANVLTF
TRBD1	15	TRBJ1-5	TRBV7-9	.	TGTGCCAGCAGTTCCGGGACAGGGTCGGGTCAGCCCCAGCATTTT	CASSSGTGSGQPQHF
.	15	TRBJ1-1	TRBV2	.	TGTGCCAGCAGACCCGACAGGACTCCGATCACTGAAGCTTTCTTT	CASRPDRTPITEAFF
.	16	TRBJ2-5	TRBV7-7	.	TGTGCTAGCACCTCCAAGCTCCCGGGAACGAAAGAGACCCAGTACTTC	CASTSKLPGTKETQYF
TRBD1	16	TRBJ2-1	TRBV9	few	TGTGCCAGCAGCGTGGCCGGGACAGGGCCAGGCAATGAGCAGTTCTTC	CASSVAGTGPGNEQFF